This T cell receptor (beta chain) emerged from a study of response to subunit inactivated influenza vaccine. Note on this clonotype: Its antigen is currently unknown.

Points from the study as a whole: The study's authors posited that every seasonal influenza vaccination enlists few new T cells.

TCRdb independently ran MiXCR on the RT-PCR reads; one entry per CDR3 protein. The repertoire consists of 550,000 to 600,000 distinct CDR3 sequences, with 10% to 15% occurring once and the leading ten covering 10% to 13%. CDR1 is SGHRS, CDR2 YFSETQ, per germline. The V end was cut by 4 bases, the J end by 8 bases, with 12 bases between. This CDR3 comprises 13 residues. This specimen consisted of PBMCs from blood, obtained on the day of vaccination. This receptor was obtained from a man aged 50 to 60 who received an inactivated influenza vaccine. The chain employs TRBV5-1 and TRBJ1-4, with D possibly TRBD1 on 6 matching bases. As DNA, the CDR3 is TGCGCCAGCAGCACGGGACAAAGGGAAAAACTGTTTTTT. Translated: CASSTGQREKLFF. The whole variable domain, remainder taken from reference TRBV5-1 and TRBJ1-4, is KAGVTQTPRYLIKTRGQQVTLSCSPISGHRSVSWYQQTPGQGLQFLFEYFSETQRNKGNFPGRFSGRQFSNSRSEMNVSTLELGDSALYLCASSTGQREKLFFGSGTQLSVL.